This TCR beta chain was recovered during a study of T-cell memory formation after mild COVID-19. The overall study: For the most part, TCR clusters were specific to one donor.

General study results and limits: The study found contracting CD4+ clones mainly in CM and EM and contracting CD8+ clones in EMRA. Memory sampled before infection contained some responding clones, suggesting cross-reactive memory joined. Clones contracting day 15 to 85 were balanced CD4/CD8; later expanders leaned CD4+.

A few counts support this clonotype. Its antigen is not known. TCRdb re-called the 5' RACE reads with MiXCR, one entry per CDR3 protein. The sample contains about 180,000 distinct CDR3 sequences, roughly 20% of which appear only once. CDR3 length: 17 residues. CDR1 is SGHVS, CDR2 FQNEAQ, per germline. Trimming pared 8 bases from V and 0 bases from J, leaving 20 bases between. The genes are TRBV7-8 and TRBJ2-4; weak D call: TRBD2 (5 bases). This TCR came from a man between 18 and 35 years old who had mild COVID-19 (a few samples of this study predate the infection). Cell type and time point are not known. Source material: PBMCs or a T cell subset sorted from them (not recorded which). The CDR3 here is CASSLQEGLPAKNIQYF. DNA of the CDR3: TGTGCCAGCTCCCTCCAAGAAGGACTCCCAGCCAAAAACATTCAGTACTTC. Full variable domain (rest looked up from reference TRBV7-8 and TRBJ2-4): GAGVSQSPRYKVAKRGQDVALRCDPISGHVSLFWYQQALGQGPEFLTYFQNEAQLDKSGLPSDRFFAERPEGSVSTLKIQRTQQEDSAVYLCASSLQEGLPAKNIQYFGAGTRLSVL.